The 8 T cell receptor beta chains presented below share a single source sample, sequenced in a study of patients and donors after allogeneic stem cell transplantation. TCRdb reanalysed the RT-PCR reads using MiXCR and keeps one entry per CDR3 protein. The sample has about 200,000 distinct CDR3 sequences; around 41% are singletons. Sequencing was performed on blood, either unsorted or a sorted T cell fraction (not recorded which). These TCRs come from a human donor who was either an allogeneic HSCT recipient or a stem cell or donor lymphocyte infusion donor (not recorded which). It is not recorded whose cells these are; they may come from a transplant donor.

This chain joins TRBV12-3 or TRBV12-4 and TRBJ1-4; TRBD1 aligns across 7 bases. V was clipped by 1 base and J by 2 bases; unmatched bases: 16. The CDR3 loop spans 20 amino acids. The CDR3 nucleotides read TGTGCCAGCAGTTTAGTAATCAGGACAGGCCGCGGGATCACTAATGAAAAACTGTTTTTT. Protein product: CASSLVIRTGRGITNEKLFF.

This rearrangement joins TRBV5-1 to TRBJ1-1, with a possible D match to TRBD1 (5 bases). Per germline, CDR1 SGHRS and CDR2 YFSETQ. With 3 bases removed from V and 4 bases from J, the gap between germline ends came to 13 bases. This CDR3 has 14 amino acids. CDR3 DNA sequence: TGCGCCAGCAGCTGGGGACCTGGGGGCACTGAAGCTTTCTTT. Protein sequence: CASSWGPGGTEAFF.

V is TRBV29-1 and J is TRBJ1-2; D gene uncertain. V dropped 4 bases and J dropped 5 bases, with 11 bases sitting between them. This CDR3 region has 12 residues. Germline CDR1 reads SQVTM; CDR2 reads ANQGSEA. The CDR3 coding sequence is TGCAGCGTTGGAAGGTGGCTTTATGGCTACACCTTC. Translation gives CSVGRWLYGYTF. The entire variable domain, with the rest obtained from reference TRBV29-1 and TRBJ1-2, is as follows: SAVISQKPSRDICQRGTSLTIQCQVDSQVTMMFWYRQQPGQSLTLIATANQGSEATYESGFVIDKFPISRPNLTFSTLTVSNMSPEDSSIYLCSVGRWLYGYTFGSGTRLTVV.

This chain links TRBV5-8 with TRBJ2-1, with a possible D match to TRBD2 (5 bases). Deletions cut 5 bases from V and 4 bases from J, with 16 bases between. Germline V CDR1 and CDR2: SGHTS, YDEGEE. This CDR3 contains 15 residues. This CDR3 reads CASSPRDPLYNEQFF. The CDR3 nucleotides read TGTGCCAGCAGTCCTCGGGATCCCTTATACAATGAGCAGTTCTTC.

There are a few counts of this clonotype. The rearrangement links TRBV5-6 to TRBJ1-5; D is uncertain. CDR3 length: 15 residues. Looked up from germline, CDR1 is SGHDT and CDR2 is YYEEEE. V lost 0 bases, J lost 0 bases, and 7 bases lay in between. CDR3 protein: CASSLGSNSNQPQHF. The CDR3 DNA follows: TGTGCCAGCAGCTTGGGGTCAAATAGCAATCAGCCCCAGCATTTT. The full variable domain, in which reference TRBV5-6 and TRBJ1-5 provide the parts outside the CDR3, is DAGVTQSPTHLIKTRGQQVTLRCSPKSGHDTVSWYQQALGQGPQFIFQYYEEEERQRGNFPDRFSGHQFPNYSSELNVNALLLGDSALYLCASSLGSNSNQPQHFGDGTRLSIL.

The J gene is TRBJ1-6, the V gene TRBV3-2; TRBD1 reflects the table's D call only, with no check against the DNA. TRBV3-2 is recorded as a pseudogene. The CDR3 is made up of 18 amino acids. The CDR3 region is CASSRLRDRVPYNSPLHF. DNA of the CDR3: TGTGCCAGCAGCCGCCTCCGGGACAGGGTCCCCTATAATTCACCCCTCCACTTT.

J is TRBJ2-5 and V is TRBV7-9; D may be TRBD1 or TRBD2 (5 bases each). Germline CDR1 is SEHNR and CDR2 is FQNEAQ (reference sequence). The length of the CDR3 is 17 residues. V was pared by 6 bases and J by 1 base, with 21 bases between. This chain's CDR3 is CASRPVPRELRQETQYF. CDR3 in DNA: TGTGCCAGCAGACCCGTACCCAGGGAGTTACGCCAAGAGACCCAGTACTTC.

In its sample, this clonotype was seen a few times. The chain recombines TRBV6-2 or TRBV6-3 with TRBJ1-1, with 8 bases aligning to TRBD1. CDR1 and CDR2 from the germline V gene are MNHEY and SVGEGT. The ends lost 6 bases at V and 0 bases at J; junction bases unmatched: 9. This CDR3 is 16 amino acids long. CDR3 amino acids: CASRTGTGYMNTEAFF. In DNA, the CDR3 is TGTGCCAGCAGGACCGGGACAGGTTATATGAACACTGAAGCTTTCTTT.